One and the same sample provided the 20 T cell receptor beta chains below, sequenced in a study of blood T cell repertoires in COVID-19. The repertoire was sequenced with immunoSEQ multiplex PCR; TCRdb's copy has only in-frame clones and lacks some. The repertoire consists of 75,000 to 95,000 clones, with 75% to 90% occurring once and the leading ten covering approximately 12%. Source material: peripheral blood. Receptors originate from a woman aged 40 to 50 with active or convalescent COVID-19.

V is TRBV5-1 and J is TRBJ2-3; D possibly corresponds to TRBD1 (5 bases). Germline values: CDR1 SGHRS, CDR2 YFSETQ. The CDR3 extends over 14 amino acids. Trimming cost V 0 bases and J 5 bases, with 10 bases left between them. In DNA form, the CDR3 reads TGCGCCAGCAGCTTGGCCGGTCAGGGAGATACGCAGTATTTT. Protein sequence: CASSLAGQGDTQYF.

CDR3 in amino acids: CASSQERAGGPSTDTQYF. The DNA of the CDR3 is TGCGCCAGCAGCCAAGAGCGGGCGGGAGGACCTAGCACAGATACGCAGTATTTT. The chain couples TRBV4-3 to TRBJ2-3; 8 nucleotides line up with TRBD2. This CDR3 has 18 amino acids. Germline V CDR1 and CDR2: LGHNA, YSLEER. Trimming cost V 0 bases and J 0 bases; bases outside gene matches: 8.

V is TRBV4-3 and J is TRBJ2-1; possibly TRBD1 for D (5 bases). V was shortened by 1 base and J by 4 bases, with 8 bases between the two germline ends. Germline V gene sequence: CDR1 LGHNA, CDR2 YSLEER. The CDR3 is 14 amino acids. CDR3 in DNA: TGCGCCAGCAGCCAAGGGACAAATTACAATGAGCAGTTCTTC. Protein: CASSQGTNYNEQFF.

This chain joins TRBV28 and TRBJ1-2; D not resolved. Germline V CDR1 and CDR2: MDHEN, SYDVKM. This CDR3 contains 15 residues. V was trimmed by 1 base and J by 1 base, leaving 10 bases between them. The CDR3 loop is CASSLFVLSNYGYTF. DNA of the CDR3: TGTGCCAGCAGTTTATTCGTCCTTAGTAACTATGGCTACACCTTC.

The CDR3 DNA is TGCGCCAGCAGCTTGGTGGACTCATCCTACGAGCAGTACTTC. Encoded protein: CASSLVDSSYEQYF. The rearrangement links TRBV5-1 to TRBJ2-7; D may be TRBD2 (5 bases). CDR3 length: 14 amino acids. The V end was cut by 0 bases, the J end by 1 base, with 8 bases between. Germline loops: CDR1 SGHRS, CDR2 YFSETQ.

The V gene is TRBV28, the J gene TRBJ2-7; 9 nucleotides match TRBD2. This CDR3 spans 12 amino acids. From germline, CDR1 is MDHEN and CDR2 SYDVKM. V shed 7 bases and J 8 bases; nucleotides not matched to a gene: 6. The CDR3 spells CASTVAGDKQYF. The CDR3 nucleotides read TGTGCCAGCACCGTAGCGGGAGACAAGCAGTACTTC.

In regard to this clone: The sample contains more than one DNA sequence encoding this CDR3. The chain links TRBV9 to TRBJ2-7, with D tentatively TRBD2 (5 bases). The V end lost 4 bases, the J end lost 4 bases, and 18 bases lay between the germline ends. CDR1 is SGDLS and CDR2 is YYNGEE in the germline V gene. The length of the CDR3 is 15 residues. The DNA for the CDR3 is TGTGCCAGCAGCCCCCAGACTGGCGGGTCTTACGAGCAGTACTTC. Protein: CASSPQTGGSYEQYF.

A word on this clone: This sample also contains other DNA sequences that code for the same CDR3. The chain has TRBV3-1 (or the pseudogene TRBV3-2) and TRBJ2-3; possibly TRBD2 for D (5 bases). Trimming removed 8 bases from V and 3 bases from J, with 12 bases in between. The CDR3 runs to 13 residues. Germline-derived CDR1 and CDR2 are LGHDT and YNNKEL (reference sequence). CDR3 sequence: CASEGRGTDTQYF. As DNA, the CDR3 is TGTGCCAGCGAGGGCAGAGGAACAGATACGCAGTATTTT.

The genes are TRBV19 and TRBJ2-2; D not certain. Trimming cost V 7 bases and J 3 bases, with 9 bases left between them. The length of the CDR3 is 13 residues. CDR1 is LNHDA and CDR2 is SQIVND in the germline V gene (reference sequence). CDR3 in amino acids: CASKTQYTGELFF. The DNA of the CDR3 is TGTGCCAGTAAAACGCAGTACACCGGGGAGCTGTTTTTT.

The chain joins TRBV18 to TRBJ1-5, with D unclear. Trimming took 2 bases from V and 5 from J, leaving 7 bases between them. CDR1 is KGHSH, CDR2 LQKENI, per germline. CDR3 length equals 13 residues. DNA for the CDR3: TGTGCCAGCTCACCAGACGGAGATCAGCCCCAGCATTTT. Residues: CASSPDGDQPQHF. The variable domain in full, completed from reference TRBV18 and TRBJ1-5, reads NAGVMQNPRHLVRRRGQEARLRCSPMKGHSHVYWYRQLPEEGLKFMVYLQKENIIDESGMPKERFSAEFPKEGPSILRIQQVVRGDSAAYFCASSPDGDQPQHFGDGTRLSIL.

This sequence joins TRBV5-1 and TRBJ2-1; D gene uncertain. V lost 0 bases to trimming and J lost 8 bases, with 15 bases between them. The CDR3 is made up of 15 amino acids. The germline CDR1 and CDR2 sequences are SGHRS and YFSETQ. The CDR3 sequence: CASSLATIELHEQFF. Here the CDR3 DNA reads TGCGCCAGCAGCTTGGCCACTATTGAGTTACATGAGCAGTTCTTC.

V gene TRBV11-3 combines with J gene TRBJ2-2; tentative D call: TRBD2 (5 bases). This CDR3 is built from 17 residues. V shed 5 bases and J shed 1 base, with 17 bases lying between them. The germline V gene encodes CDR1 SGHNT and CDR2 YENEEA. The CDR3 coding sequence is TGTGCCAGCAGCCCCCGGCGGGCCGGACTGAACACCGGGGAGCTGTTTTTT. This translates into CASSPRRAGLNTGELFF.

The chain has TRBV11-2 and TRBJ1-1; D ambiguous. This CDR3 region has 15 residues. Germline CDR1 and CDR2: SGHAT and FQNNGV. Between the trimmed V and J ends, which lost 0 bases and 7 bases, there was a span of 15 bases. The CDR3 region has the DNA TGTGCCAGCAGCTTAGATCCCGGGTTGGCCATTGAAGCTTTCTTT. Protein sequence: CASSLDPGLAIEAFF.

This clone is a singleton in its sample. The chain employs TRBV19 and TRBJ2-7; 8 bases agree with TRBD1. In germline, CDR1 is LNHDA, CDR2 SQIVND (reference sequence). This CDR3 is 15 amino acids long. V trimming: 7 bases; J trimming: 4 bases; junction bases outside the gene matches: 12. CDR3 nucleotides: TGTGCCAGTAAAAGAGGACAGGGTGCGGGTTACGAGCAGTACTTC. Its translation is CASKRGQGAGYEQYF. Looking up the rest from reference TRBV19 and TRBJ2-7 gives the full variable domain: DGGITQSPKYLFRKEGQNVTLSCEQNLNHDAMYWYRQDPGQGLRLIYYSQIVNDFQKGDIAEGYSVSREKKESFPLTVTSAQKNPTAFYLCASKRGQGAGYEQYFGPGTRLTVT.

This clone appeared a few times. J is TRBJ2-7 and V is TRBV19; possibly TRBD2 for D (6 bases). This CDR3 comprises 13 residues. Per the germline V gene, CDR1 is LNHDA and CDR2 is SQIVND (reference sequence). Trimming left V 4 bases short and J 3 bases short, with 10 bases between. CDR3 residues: CASSKSGLYEQYF. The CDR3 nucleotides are TGTGCCAGTAGTAAGTCGGGACTCTACGAGCAGTACTTC.

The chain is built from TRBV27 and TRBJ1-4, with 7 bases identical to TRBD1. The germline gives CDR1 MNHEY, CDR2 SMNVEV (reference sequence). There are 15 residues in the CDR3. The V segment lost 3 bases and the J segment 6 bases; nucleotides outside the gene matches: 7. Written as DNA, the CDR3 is TGTGCCAGCAGTTTTGAGGGGGCCGGGTATGAAAAACTGTTTTTT. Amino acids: CASSFEGAGYEKLFF.

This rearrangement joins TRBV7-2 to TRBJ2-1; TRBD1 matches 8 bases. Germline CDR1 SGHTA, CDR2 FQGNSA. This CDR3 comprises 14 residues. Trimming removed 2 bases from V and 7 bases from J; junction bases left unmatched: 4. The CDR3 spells CASSLQGAGNEQFF. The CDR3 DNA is TGTGCCAGCAGCTTACAGGGGGCAGGGAATGAGCAGTTCTTC.

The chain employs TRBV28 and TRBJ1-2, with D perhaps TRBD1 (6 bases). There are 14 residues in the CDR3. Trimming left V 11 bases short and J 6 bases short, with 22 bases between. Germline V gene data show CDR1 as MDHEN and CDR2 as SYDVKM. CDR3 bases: TGTGCCGGGTCTGCGGGGGCCCTCCCGGATGGCTACACCTTC. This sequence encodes CAGSAGALPDGYTF.

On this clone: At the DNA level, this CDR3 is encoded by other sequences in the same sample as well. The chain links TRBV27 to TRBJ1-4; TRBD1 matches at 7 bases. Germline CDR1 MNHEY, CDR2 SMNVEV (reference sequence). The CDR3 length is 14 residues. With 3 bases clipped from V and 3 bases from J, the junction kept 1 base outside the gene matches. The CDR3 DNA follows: TGTGCCAGCAGTTTCGGACAGGCTAATGAAAAACTGTTTTTT. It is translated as CASSFGQANEKLFF.

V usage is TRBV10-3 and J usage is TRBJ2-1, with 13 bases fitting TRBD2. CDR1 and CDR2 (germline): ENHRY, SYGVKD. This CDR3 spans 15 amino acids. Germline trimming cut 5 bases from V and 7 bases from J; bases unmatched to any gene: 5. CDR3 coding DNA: TGTGCCATCAGTACGACTAGCGGGAGGCGAAATGAGCAGTTCTTC. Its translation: CAISTTSGRRNEQFF.